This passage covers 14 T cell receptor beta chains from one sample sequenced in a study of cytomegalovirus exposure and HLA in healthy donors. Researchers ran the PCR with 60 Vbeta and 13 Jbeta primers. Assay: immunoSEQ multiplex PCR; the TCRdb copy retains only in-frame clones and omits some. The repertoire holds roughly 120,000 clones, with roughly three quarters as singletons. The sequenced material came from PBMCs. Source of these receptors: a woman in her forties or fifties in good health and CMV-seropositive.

CDR3 residues: CATSRSRLANNEQFF. In nucleotides, the CDR3 is TGTGCCACCAGCAGATCCCGACTAGCGAACAATGAGCAGTTCTTC. This chain links TRBV15 with TRBJ2-1, with 8 positions matching TRBD2. The trim removed 2 bases at V and 5 bases at J, leaving 5 bases unmatched. The germline gives CDR1 LNHNV, CDR2 YYDKDF (reference sequence). The CDR3 sequence is 15 residues long.

The CDR3 loop reads CASRSGGTGVPEAFF. The CDR3 DNA reads TGTGCCAGTAGGAGCGGGGGGACAGGGGTCCCAGAAGCTTTCTTT. The chain couples TRBV19 to TRBJ1-1; 10 nucleotides agree with TRBD1. From germline, CDR1 is LNHDA and CDR2 SQIVND (reference sequence). The CDR3 loop spans 15 amino acids. The V and J ends lost 6 bases and 8 bases, in that order; junction bases with no gene match: 12.

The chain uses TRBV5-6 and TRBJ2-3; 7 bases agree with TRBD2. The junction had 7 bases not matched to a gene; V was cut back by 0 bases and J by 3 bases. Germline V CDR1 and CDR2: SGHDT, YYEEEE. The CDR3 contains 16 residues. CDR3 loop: CASSLGGGGGTDTQYF. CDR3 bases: TGTGCCAGCAGCTTGGGGGGCGGGGGAGGGACAGATACGCAGTATTTT.

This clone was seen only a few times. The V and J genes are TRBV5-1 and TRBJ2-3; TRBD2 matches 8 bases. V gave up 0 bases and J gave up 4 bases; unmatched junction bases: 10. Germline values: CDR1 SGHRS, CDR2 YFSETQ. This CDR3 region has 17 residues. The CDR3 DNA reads TGCGCCAGCAGCTTGGGGCGGGGGGAAGGTTCCGCAGATACGCAGTATTTT. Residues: CASSLGRGEGSADTQYF.

CDR3 region: CASSLPRGPTDTQYF. DNA for the CDR3: TGTGCCAGCAGCTTACCAAGGGGTCCCACAGATACGCAGTATTTT. The J gene is TRBJ2-3, the V gene TRBV7-9; possible D gene TRBD1, 5 bases. CDR3 length: 15 amino acids. Looked up from germline, CDR1 is SEHNR and CDR2 is FQNEAQ (reference sequence). V was cut by 2 bases and J by 2 bases, with 11 bases left in between.

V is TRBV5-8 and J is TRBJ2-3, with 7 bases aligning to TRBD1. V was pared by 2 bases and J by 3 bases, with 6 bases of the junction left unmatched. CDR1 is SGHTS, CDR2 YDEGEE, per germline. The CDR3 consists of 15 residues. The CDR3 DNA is TGTGCCAGCAGCTTAGTCCGCAGGGGGACAGATACGCAGTATTTT. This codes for CASSLVRRGTDTQYF.

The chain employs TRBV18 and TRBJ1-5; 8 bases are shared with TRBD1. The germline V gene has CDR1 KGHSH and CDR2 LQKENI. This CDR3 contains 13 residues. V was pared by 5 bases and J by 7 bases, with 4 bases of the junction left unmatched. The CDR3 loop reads CASSTDREQPQHF. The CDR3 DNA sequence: TGTGCCAGCTCAACGGACAGGGAACAGCCCCAGCATTTT. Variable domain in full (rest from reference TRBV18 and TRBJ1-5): NAGVMQNPRHLVRRRGQEARLRCSPMKGHSHVYWYRQLPEEGLKFMVYLQKENIIDESGMPKERFSAEFPKEGPSILRIQQVVRGDSAAYFCASSTDREQPQHFGDGTRLSIL.

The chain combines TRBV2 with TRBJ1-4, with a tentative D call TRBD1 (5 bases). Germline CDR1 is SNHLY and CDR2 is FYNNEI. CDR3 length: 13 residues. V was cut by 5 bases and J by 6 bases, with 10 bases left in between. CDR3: CASSSGLYEKLFF. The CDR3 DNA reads TGTGCCAGCAGTTCAGGGTTGTATGAAAAACTGTTTTTT.

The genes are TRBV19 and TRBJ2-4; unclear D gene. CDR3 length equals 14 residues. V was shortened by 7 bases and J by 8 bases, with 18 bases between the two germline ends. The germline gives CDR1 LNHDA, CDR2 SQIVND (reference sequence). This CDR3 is CASTFRSTSDIQYF. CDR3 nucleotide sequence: TGTGCCAGTACGTTCCGAAGTACGTCGGACATTCAGTACTTC.

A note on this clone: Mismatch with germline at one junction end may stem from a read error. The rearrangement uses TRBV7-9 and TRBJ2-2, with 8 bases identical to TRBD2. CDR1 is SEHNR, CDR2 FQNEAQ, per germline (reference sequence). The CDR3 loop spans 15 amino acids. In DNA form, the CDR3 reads TGTTCCAGCAGCGTCGGGACTAGTGTTACCGGGGAGCTGTTTTTT. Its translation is CSSSVGTSVTGELFF.

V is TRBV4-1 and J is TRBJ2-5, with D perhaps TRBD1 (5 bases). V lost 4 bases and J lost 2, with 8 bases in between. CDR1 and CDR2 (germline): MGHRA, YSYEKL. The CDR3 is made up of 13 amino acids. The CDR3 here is CASSPGIQETQYF. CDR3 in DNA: TGCGCCAGCAGCCCAGGGATACAAGAGACCCAGTACTTC.

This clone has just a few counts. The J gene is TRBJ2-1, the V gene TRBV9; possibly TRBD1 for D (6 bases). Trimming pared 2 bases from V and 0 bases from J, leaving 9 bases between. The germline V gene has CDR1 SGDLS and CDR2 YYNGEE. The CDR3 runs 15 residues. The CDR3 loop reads CASSVGTISYNEQFF. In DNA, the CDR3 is TGTGCCAGCAGCGTCGGGACAATCTCCTACAATGAGCAGTTCTTC.

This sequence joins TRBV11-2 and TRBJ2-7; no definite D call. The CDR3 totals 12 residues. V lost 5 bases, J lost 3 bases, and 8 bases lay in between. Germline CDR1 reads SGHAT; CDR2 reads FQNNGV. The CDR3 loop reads CASSMIGYEQYF. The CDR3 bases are TGTGCCAGCAGCATGATCGGCTACGAGCAGTACTTC. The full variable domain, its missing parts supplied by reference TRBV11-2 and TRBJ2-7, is EAGVAQSPRYKIIEKRQSVAFWCNPISGHATLYWYQQILGQGPKLLIQFQNNGVVDDSQLPKDRFSAERLKGVDSTLKIQPAKLEDSAVYLCASSMIGYEQYFGPGTRLTVT.

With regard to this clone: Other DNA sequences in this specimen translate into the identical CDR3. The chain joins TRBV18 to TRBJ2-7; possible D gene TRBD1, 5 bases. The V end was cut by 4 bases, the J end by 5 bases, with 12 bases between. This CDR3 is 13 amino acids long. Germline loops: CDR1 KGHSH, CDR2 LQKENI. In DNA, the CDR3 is TGTGCCAGCTCACTGGGCCAGGGCGACGAGCAGTACTTC. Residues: CASSLGQGDEQYF.